This section outlines one T cell receptor beta chain sequence together with its context. Its target is unknown. The PCR made use of 60 Vbeta and 13 Jbeta primers. The assay was immunoSEQ multiplex PCR, and TCRdb's table has in-frame clones only and misses some. Its table records tens of thousands of clones. The CDR3 spans 10 residues. V lost 3 bases and J lost 3, with 2 bases in between. Looked up from germline, CDR1 is GTSNPN and CDR2 is SVGIG (reference sequence). This sample is part of a study of cytomegalovirus exposure and HLA in healthy donors. General study points: The majority of CMV-associated TCR beta chains were reported as apparently HLA-restricted in a later analysis. Later analysis identified 15,000 to 20,000 TCR beta sequences associated with HLA alleles, using a false discovery rate threshold of 0.05.

This TCR was recovered from a girl aged 5 to 17 in good health and CMV-seropositive. The sample was PBMCs. This rearrangement joins TRBV30 to TRBJ1-1, with unresolved D. CDR3 in amino acids: CAWSDTEAFF. DNA of the CDR3: TGTGCCTGGAGCGACACTGAAGCTTTCTTT.